Here is one T cell receptor beta chain with its context. This record belongs to a study of CD8 T cells in Susac syndrome. This CDR3 has 16 amino acids. V lost 1 base and J lost 0, with 10 bases in between. From germline, CDR1 is SGHVS and CDR2 FQNEAQ. Random hexamers primed reverse transcription of 0.5 to 1 ug RNA. TCRdb re-analysed the immunoSEQ multiplex PCR reads in MiXCR, keeping a single row per CDR3 protein. Here the sample spans 65,000 to 95,000 distinct CDR3 sequences, 94% being singletons. The sample was CD8+ T cells from PBMCs. The rearrangement links TRBV7-8 to TRBJ1-5; D ambiguous. The sequence was collected from a human donor with Susac syndrome. The DNA for the CDR3 is TGTGCCAGCAGCTTAGAAGGGTGGGATAGCAATCAGCCCCAGCATTTT. Translating gives CASSLEGWDSNQPQHF.